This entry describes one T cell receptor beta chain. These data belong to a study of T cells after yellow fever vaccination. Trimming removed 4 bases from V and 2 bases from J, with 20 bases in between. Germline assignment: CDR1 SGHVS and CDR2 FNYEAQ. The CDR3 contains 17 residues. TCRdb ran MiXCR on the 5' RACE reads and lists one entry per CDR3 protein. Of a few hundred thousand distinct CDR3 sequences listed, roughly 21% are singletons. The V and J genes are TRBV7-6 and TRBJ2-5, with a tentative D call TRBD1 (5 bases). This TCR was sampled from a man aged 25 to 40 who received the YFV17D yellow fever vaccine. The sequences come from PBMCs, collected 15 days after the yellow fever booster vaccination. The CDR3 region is CASSSILSGSPQETQYF. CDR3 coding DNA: TGTGCCAGCAGCTCCATCCTATCAGGGTCCCCTCAAGAGACCCAGTACTTC.